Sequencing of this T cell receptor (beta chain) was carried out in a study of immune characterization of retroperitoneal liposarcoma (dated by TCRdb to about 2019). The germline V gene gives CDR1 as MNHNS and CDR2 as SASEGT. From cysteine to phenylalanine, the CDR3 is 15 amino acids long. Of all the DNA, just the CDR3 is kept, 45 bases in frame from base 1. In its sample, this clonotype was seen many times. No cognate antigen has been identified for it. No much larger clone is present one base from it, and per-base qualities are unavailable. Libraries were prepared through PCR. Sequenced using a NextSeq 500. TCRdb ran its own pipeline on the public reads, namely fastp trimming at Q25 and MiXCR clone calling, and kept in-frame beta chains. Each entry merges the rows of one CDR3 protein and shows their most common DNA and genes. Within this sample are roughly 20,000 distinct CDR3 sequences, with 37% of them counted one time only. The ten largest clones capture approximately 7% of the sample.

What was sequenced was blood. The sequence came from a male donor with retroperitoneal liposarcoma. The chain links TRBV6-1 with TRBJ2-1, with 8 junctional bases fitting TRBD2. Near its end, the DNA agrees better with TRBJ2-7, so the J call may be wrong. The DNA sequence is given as TGTGCCAGCATTAGTACGGGGGGGGGGGGAAATGAGCAGTACTTC. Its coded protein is CASISTGGGGNEQYF.